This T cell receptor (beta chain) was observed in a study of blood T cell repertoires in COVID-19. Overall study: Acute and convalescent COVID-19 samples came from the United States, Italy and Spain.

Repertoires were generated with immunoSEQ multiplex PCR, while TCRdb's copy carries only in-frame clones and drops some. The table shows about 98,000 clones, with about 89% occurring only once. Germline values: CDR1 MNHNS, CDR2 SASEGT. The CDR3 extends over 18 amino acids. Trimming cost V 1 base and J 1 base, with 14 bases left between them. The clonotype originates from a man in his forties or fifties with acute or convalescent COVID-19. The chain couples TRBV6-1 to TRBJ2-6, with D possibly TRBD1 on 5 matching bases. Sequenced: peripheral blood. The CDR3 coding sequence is TGTGCCAGCAGTGAAGATGGTAGGGGTAGGTCTGGGGCCAACGTCCTGACTTTC. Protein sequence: CASSEDGRGRSGANVLTF.